One sample yielded the 9 T cell receptor beta chains listed below, sequenced in a study of blood T cell repertoires in COVID-19. Clones were read by immunoSEQ multiplex PCR, and TCRdb kept only the in-frame ones, dropping some. The sample has about 670,000 clones; 80% to 90% are singletons. Sequencing was carried out using peripheral blood. These receptors were taken from a woman under 30 with acute or convalescent COVID-19.

This clone was seen a handful of times. The gene calls are TRBV5-1 and TRBJ1-1; TRBD1 is a possible D gene (5 bases). Per the germline V gene, CDR1 is SGHRS and CDR2 is YFSETQ. This CDR3 spans 16 amino acids. The ends were cut back, 4 bases at V and 0 bases at J, with 16 bases in the middle. CDR3: CASSPWVGDLNTEAFF. Written as DNA, the CDR3 is TGCGCCAGCAGCCCATGGGTGGGGGACTTGAACACTGAAGCTTTCTTT.

Written as DNA, the CDR3 is TGTGCCAGTGCCCCCACTCACAGGCGGAACACTGAAGCTTTCTTT. This codes for CASAPTHRRNTEAFF. The chain carries TRBV19 and TRBJ1-1, with D possibly being TRBD1 (5 bases). The V end lost 8 bases, the J end lost 1 base, and 17 bases lay between the germline ends. The CDR3 runs to 15 residues. Germline CDR1 and CDR2: LNHDA and SQIVND (reference sequence).

This chain uses TRBV6-6 with TRBJ1-2; 7 bases line up with TRBD1. CDR3 size: 16 residues. V shed 5 bases, J shed 8 bases, and the junction held 17 bases outside the gene matches. Germline V gene data show CDR1 as MNHNY and CDR2 as SVGAGI (reference sequence). This chain's CDR3 is CASSPLSTGKFEGYTF. The CDR3, as DNA: TGTGCCAGCAGTCCCTTATCGACAGGGAAGTTTGAGGGCTACACCTTC.

As to this clone: Distinct nucleotide sequences in the sample also encode this CDR3. The V and J genes are TRBV24-1 and TRBJ1-1, with 8 bases aligning to TRBD1. Trimming cost V 9 bases and J 3 bases; bases outside gene matches: 2. This CDR3 comprises 12 residues. Germline assignment: CDR1 KGHDR and CDR2 SFDVKD. The CDR3 loop reads CATSDRDTEAFF. Here the CDR3 DNA reads TGTGCCACCTCGGACAGGGACACTGAAGCTTTCTTT.

V and J are TRBV9 and TRBJ2-1; TRBD2 matches 11 bases. Germline trimming cut 2 bases from V and 4 bases from J; bases unmatched to any gene: 14. The CDR3 runs 19 residues. Germline V gives CDR1 SGDLS, CDR2 YYNGEE. CDR3 coding DNA: TGTGCCAGCAGCGTCCCTAGCGGGGGGCCCCCCTTAGGGTACAATGAGCAGTTCTTC. Translation gives CASSVPSGGPPLGYNEQFF.

The chain uses TRBV19 and TRBJ1-1, with TRBD1 identical over 7 bases. Germline CDR1 reads LNHDA; CDR2 reads SQIVND (reference sequence). The CDR3 is 15 amino acids. With V trimmed by 4 bases and J by 4 bases, 9 bases remained unmatched. In DNA, the CDR3 is TGTGCCAGTAGTACACCTACAGGGGTAAGCACTGAAGCTTTCTTT. Amino acids: CASSTPTGVSTEAFF.

This chain links TRBV12-3 or TRBV12-4 with TRBJ1-2; D gene ambiguous. Trimming stripped 6 bases from V and 2 bases from J, with 10 bases between. This CDR3 spans 13 amino acids. CDR3 sequence reads: CASSPTSNYGYTF. In DNA form, the CDR3 reads TGTGCCAGCAGCCCGACATCAAACTATGGCTACACCTTC.

J is TRBJ2-4 and V is TRBV14; D is ambiguous. The CDR3 contains 11 residues. Germline lookup yields CDR1 SGHDN and CDR2 FVKESK. V lost 1 base, J lost 8 bases, and 3 bases lay in between. The CDR3 DNA is TGTGCCAGCAGCCAAGGAGACATTCAGTACTTC. Translating gives CASSQGDIQYF.

The rearrangement uses TRBV4-1 and TRBJ2-3; 9 bases line up with TRBD2. Germline V gives CDR1 MGHRA, CDR2 YSYEKL. Trimming at V came to 1 base and at J to 2 bases, leaving 4 bases not matched to a gene. There are 16 residues in the CDR3. CDR3: CASSQGLAAYTDTQYF. For the CDR3, the DNA is TGCGCCAGCAGCCAAGGACTAGCGGCCTACACAGATACGCAGTATTTT.